This TCR beta chain was documented in a study of regulatory T cells in long-lasting Graves disease. Broader study findings: With persistent disease, TRBV28, TRBJ1-2 and TRBJ2-5 were the favored segments. Thyroid tissue was not sampled; only peripheral blood was.

This clonotype was picked up many times. Its target is unknown. The time point here: newly diagnosed GD, antithyroid drugs for less than 3 months. PBMC-derived RNA was used for the TCR library. It was an endocrinology department in Xi'an, China, that provided the patients. Building of the TCR beta libraries involved iRepertoire HTBI primers and Arm-PCR of CDR3 regions. TCRdb re-called the multiplex PCR reads through MiXCR, storing one row per CDR3 protein. This table has about 320,000 distinct CDR3 sequences, over 15% appearing once. This CDR3 spans 15 amino acids. The V gene lost 3 bases and the J gene lost 10 bases, with 18 bases spanning the gap. The germline CDR1 and CDR2 sequences are MDHEN and SYDVKM.

Sample: peripheral blood mononuclear cells (PBMCs), taken at new diagnosis, from a patient treated with antithyroid drugs. The chain uses TRBV28 and TRBJ2-2, with a tentative D call TRBD1 (6 bases). The receptor's source is a female donor with Graves disease. Here the CDR3 reads CASSLGASWSEELFF. The CDR3 region has the DNA TGTGCCAGCAGTTTGGGGGCTAGCTGGAGCGAGGAGCTGTTTTTT.